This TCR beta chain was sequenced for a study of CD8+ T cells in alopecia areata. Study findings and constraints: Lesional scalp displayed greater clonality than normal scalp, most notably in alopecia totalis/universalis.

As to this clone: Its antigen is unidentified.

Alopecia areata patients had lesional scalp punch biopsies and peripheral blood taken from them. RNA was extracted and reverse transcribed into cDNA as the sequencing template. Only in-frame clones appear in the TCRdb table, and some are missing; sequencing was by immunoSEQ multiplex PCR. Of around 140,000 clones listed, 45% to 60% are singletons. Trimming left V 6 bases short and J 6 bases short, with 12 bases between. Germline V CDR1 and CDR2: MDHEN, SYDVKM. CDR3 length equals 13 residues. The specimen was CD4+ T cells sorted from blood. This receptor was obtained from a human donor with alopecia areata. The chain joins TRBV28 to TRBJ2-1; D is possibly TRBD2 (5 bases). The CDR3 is CASRDGLRNEQFF. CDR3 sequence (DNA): TGTGCCAGCAGGGACGGACTTCGCAATGAGCAGTTCTTC.